A selection of T cell receptor beta chains follows, all from one sample in a study of beta chain features in type 1 diabetes. Here immunoSEQ multiplex PCR was the method, and the copy in TCRdb shows in-frame clones only, minus some. The sample lists around 250,000 clones; 25% to 30% were seen once. The sample was central memory CD4+ T cells from blood. The receptors derive from a young man in good health. Both conserved end residues are part of each CDR3. The order of the fields is J gene, clone size, D gene, V gene, CDR3 protein, CDR3 DNA. A D gene is named only where the DNA matches it firmly. Some rows mark clone size as missing; the rest say once, few, many or name a class of expanded clone.

J gene: TRBJ1-2; clone size: -; D gene: TRBD1; V gene: TRBV28; CDR3 protein: CASSSDRGSGYTF; CDR3 DNA: TGTGCCAGCAGTTCGGACAGGGGGTCTGGCTACACCTTC
J gene: TRBJ2-5; clone size: -; D gene: TRBD2; V gene: TRBV15; CDR3 protein: CATSLGLAIETQYF; CDR3 DNA: TGTGCCACCAGCTTGGGACTAGCGATCGAGACCCAGTACTTC
J gene: TRBJ2-1; clone size: -; D gene: -; V gene: TRBV5-1; CDR3 protein: CASSSSFQAHNEQFF; CDR3 DNA: TGCGCCAGCAGTTCTAGCTTTCAGGCTCACAATGAGCAGTTCTTC
J gene: TRBJ2-1; clone size: -; D gene: TRBD2; V gene: TRBV9; CDR3 protein: CASSVGPSGRAYNEQFF; CDR3 DNA: TGTGCCAGCAGCGTAGGACCTAGCGGGAGGGCCTACAATGAGCAGTTCTTC
J gene: TRBJ2-1; clone size: few; D gene: -; V gene: TRBV5-1; CDR3 protein: CASSPRPGGGSGEQFF; CDR3 DNA: TGCGCCAGCAGCCCGCGGCCAGGGGGCGGGAGTGGTGAGCAGTTCTTC
J gene: TRBJ2-7; clone size: -; D gene: -; V gene: TRBV29-1; CDR3 protein: CSVRDEYEQYF; CDR3 DNA: TGCAGCGTGAGGGATGAGTACGAGCAGTACTTC
J gene: TRBJ2-4; clone size: -; D gene: -; V gene: TRBV6-6; CDR3 protein: CASSLGSDQYF; CDR3 DNA: TGTGCCAGCAGTCTCGGATCGGATCAGTACTTC
J gene: TRBJ2-1; clone size: -; D gene: TRBD2; V gene: TRBV6-5; CDR3 protein: CASSRGLAGNNEQFF; CDR3 DNA: TGTGCCAGCAGCCGCGGACTAGCGGGCAACAATGAGCAGTTCTTC
J gene: TRBJ2-7; clone size: -; D gene: -; V gene: TRBV28; CDR3 protein: CASSWGRHSYEQYF; CDR3 DNA: TGTGCCAGCAGCTGGGGACGGCACTCCTACGAGCAGTACTTC
J gene: TRBJ1-2; clone size: -; D gene: -; V gene: TRBV7-2; CDR3 protein: CASSLLGTDGYTF; CDR3 DNA: TGTGCCAGCAGCTTATTGGGTACCGATGGCTACACCTTC
J gene: TRBJ1-2; clone size: few; D gene: -; V gene: TRBV7-2; CDR3 protein: CASSLSGRATYGYTF; CDR3 DNA: TGTGCCAGCAGCTTATCAGGGCGTGCTACCTATGGCTACACCTTC
J gene: TRBJ2-3; clone size: -; D gene: TRBD2; V gene: TRBV7-8; CDR3 protein: CASGRLAEYTDTQYF; CDR3 DNA: TGTGCCAGCGGGCGCCTAGCGGAGTACACAGATACGCAGTATTTT
J gene: TRBJ1-1; clone size: -; D gene: -; V gene: TRBV30; CDR3 protein: CAWRQYMNTEASF; CDR3 DNA: TGTGCCTGGAGACAGTACATGAACACTGAAGCTTCCTTT
J gene: TRBJ2-3; clone size: few; D gene: -; V gene: TRBV7-9; CDR3 protein: CASSPTLPTDTQYF; CDR3 DNA: TGTGCCAGCAGCCCTACTCTGCCCACAGATACGCAGTATTTT
J gene: TRBJ2-7; clone size: few; D gene: -; V gene: TRBV19; CDR3 protein: CASSAGSRYEQYF; CDR3 DNA: TGTGCCAGTAGTGCGGGGAGCCGTTACGAGCAGTACTTC
J gene: TRBJ2-5; clone size: -; D gene: -; V gene: TRBV30; CDR3 protein: CAWSVGGAGQTQYF; CDR3 DNA: TGTGCCTGGAGTGTTGGGGGGGCTGGCCAGACCCAGTACTTC
J gene: TRBJ2-2; clone size: few; D gene: TRBD2; V gene: TRBV29-1; CDR3 protein: CSVAGLAGINTGELFF; CDR3 DNA: TGCAGCGTCGCGGGACTAGCGGGTATTAACACCGGGGAGCTGTTTTTT
J gene: TRBJ2-7; clone size: -; D gene: TRBD2; V gene: TRBV7-9; CDR3 protein: CASSLLAGGPNEQYF; CDR3 DNA: TGTGCCAGCAGCTTATTAGCGGGAGGGCCCAACGAGCAGTACTTC
J gene: TRBJ2-7; clone size: few; D gene: TRBD1; V gene: TRBV4-3; CDR3 protein: CASSQDPWDRSYEQYF; CDR3 DNA: TGCGCCAGCAGCCAAGATCCATGGGACAGGTCCTACGAGCAGTACTTC
J gene: TRBJ2-3; clone size: -; D gene: -; V gene: TRBV7-8; CDR3 protein: CASSFNVRGEKYF; CDR3 DNA: TGTGCCAGCAGCTTCAATGTTAGGGGGGAGAAGTATTTT
J gene: TRBJ1-2; clone size: few; D gene: TRBD1; V gene: TRBV4-2; CDR3 protein: CASSQDWDRAGRGYTF; CDR3 DNA: TGTGCCAGCAGCCAAGATTGGGACAGGGCTGGGCGCGGCTACACCTTC
J gene: TRBJ1-1; clone size: -; D gene: -; V gene: TRBV7-2; CDR3 protein: CASSLPGGVKAEAFF; CDR3 DNA: TGTGCCAGCAGCCTTCCGGGAGGGGTGAAGGCTGAAGCTTTCTTT
J gene: TRBJ2-3; clone size: -; D gene: TRBD2; V gene: TRBV27; CDR3 protein: CASSSRTSGAGTQYF; CDR3 DNA: TGTGCCAGCAGTTCGAGGACTAGCGGGGCCGGTACGCAGTATTTT
J gene: TRBJ2-3; clone size: -; D gene: TRBD2; V gene: TRBV30; CDR3 protein: CAWSPGLAGSDTQYF; CDR3 DNA: TGTGCCTGGAGCCCGGGACTAGCGGGGTCAGATACGCAGTATTTT
J gene: TRBJ2-3; clone size: -; D gene: -; V gene: TRBV6-5; CDR3 protein: CASKGVARDTQYF; CDR3 DNA: TGTGCCAGCAAAGGAGTGGCACGAGATACGCAGTATTTT
J gene: TRBJ2-6; clone size: -; D gene: TRBD2; V gene: TRBV9; CDR3 protein: CASSVGLAGRSGANVLTF; CDR3 DNA: TGTGCCAGCAGCGTAGGTCTAGCGGGGCGCTCTGGGGCCAACGTCCTGACTTTC
J gene: TRBJ2-2; clone size: -; D gene: -; V gene: TRBV5-8; CDR3 protein: CASSLADGYTGELFF; CDR3 DNA: TGTGCCAGCAGCTTGGCCGATGGGTACACCGGGGAGCTGTTTTTT
J gene: TRBJ2-1; clone size: -; D gene: -; V gene: TRBV15; CDR3 protein: CATSRDVLSEQFF; CDR3 DNA: TGTGCCACCAGCAGAGATGTCCTGTCAGAGCAGTTCTTC
J gene: TRBJ2-5; clone size: -; D gene: TRBD2; V gene: TRBV5-1; CDR3 protein: CASSLAASGKETQYF; CDR3 DNA: TGCGCCAGCAGCTTGGCGGCTAGCGGCAAAGAGACCCAGTACTTC
J gene: TRBJ2-7; clone size: -; D gene: -; V gene: TRBV19; CDR3 protein: CASRKGQQPESYEQYF; CDR3 DNA: TGTGCCAGTAGGAAGGGTCAGCAGCCAGAATCCTACGAGCAGTACTTC
J gene: TRBJ1-4; clone size: few; D gene: TRBD1; V gene: TRBV7-9; CDR3 protein: CASSVYTGGIEKLFF; CDR3 DNA: TGTGCCAGCAGCGTATATACAGGGGGCATCGAAAAACTGTTTTTT
J gene: TRBJ2-3; clone size: -; D gene: TRBD1; V gene: TRBV7-9; CDR3 protein: CASSFSRDRVDTQYF; CDR3 DNA: TGTGCCAGCAGCTTCTCCCGGGACAGGGTGGATACGCAGTATTTT
J gene: TRBJ2-4; clone size: -; D gene: -; V gene: TRBV4-3; CDR3 protein: CASSQGLKNIQYF; CDR3 DNA: TGCGCCAGCAGCCAGGGGTTAAAAAACATTCAGTACTTC
J gene: TRBJ2-1; clone size: -; D gene: -; V gene: TRBV7-2; CDR3 protein: CASSLSTGYNEQFF; CDR3 DNA: TGTGCCAGCAGCCTCTCTACAGGTTACAATGAGCAGTTCTTC
J gene: TRBJ1-2; clone size: -; D gene: -; V gene: TRBV6-1; CDR3 protein: CASNPDNYGYTF; CDR3 DNA: TGTGCCAGCAACCCGGACAACTATGGCTACACCTTC
J gene: TRBJ2-1; clone size: few; D gene: TRBD2; V gene: TRBV29-1; CDR3 protein: CSVTSGSGNEQFF; CDR3 DNA: TGCAGTGTTACTAGCGGGAGTGGGAATGAGCAGTTCTTC
J gene: TRBJ2-3; clone size: -; D gene: TRBD1; V gene: TRBV7-2; CDR3 protein: CASSLGTGGDTQYF; CDR3 DNA: TGTGCCAGCAGCTTAGGGACAGGGGGAGATACGCAGTATTTT
J gene: TRBJ1-1; clone size: many; D gene: -; V gene: TRBV6-5; CDR3 protein: CASSPSGGGTEAFF; CDR3 DNA: TGTGCCAGCAGTCCCTCGGGGGGCGGCACTGAAGCTTTCTTT
J gene: TRBJ2-5; clone size: -; D gene: -; V gene: TRBV6-6; CDR3 protein: CASSPRVGVETQYF; CDR3 DNA: TGTGCCAGCAGTCCCCGGGTGGGAGTCGAGACCCAGTACTTC
J gene: TRBJ2-2; clone size: -; D gene: -; V gene: TRBV7-9; CDR3 protein: CASSLLRSTGELFF; CDR3 DNA: TGTGCCAGCAGCTTACTTAGGAGCACCGGGGAGCTGTTTTTT
J gene: TRBJ1-2; clone size: many; D gene: -; V gene: TRBV7-2; CDR3 protein: CASSFGQINYGYTF; CDR3 DNA: TGTGCCAGCAGCTTTGGACAGATTAACTATGGCTACACCTTC
J gene: TRBJ2-7; clone size: once; D gene: -; V gene: TRBV13; CDR3 protein: CASSLGPKELPYEQYF; CDR3 DNA: TGTGCCAGCAGCTTAGGCCCTAAAGAACTTCCCTACGAGCAGTACTTC
J gene: TRBJ1-2; clone size: -; D gene: -; V gene: TRBV30; CDR3 protein: CAWPPTHNYGYTF; CDR3 DNA: TGTGCCTGGCCACCGACCCATAACTATGGCTACACCTTC
J gene: TRBJ2-1; clone size: few; D gene: -; V gene: TRBV7-6; CDR3 protein: CASSKGDPSGNEQFF; CDR3 DNA: TGTGCCAGCAGCAAAGGGGACCCCTCTGGCAATGAGCAGTTCTTC
J gene: TRBJ2-7; clone size: -; D gene: TRBD1; V gene: TRBV5-1; CDR3 protein: CASSLDGTGGVNEQYF; CDR3 DNA: TGCGCCAGCAGCTTGGATGGGACAGGGGGCGTAAACGAGCAGTACTTC
J gene: TRBJ2-7; clone size: -; D gene: TRBD2; V gene: TRBV7-2; CDR3 protein: CASSSISGTSGAEQYF; CDR3 DNA: TGTGCCAGCAGCTCTATATCCGGGACTAGCGGGGCCGAGCAGTACTTC
J gene: TRBJ2-7; clone size: many; D gene: -; V gene: TRBV7-9; CDR3 protein: CASSFSAQGEQYF; CDR3 DNA: TGTGCCAGCAGCTTTTCTGCTCAGGGGGAGCAGTACTTC
J gene: TRBJ2-4; clone size: -; D gene: -; V gene: TRBV29-1; CDR3 protein: CSVLSDKNIQYF; CDR3 DNA: TGCAGCGTTTTAAGCGACAAAAACATTCAGTACTTC
J gene: TRBJ2-7; clone size: -; D gene: -; V gene: TRBV7-2; CDR3 protein: CASSSTEYYEQYF; CDR3 DNA: TGTGCCAGCAGCAGTACAGAATATTACGAGCAGTACTTC
J gene: TRBJ2-5; clone size: many; D gene: -; V gene: TRBV27; CDR3 protein: CATRRPGETQYF; CDR3 DNA: TGTGCCACCCGTCGTCCGGGGGAGACCCAGTACTTC